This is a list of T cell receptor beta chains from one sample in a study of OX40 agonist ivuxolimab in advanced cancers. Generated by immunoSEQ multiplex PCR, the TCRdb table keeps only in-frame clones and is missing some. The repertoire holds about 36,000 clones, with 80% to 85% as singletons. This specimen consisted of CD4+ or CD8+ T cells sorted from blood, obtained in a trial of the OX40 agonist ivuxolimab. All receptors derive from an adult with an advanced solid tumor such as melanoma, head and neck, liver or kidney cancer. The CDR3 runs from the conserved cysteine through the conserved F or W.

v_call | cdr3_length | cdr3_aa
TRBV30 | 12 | CAWSLDTYEQYF
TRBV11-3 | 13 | CASSLAEGDTQYF
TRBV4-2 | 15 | CASSQETDLNYGYTF
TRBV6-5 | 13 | CASLVEATTEAFF
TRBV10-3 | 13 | CAISEGGSNEQFF
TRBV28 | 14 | CASRSPGRRFEQYF
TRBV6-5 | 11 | CASRDNTEAFF
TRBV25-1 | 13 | CASSEAATGELFF
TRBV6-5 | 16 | CASSYKRRTNTGELFF
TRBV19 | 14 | CASSLTGGGQPQHF
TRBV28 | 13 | CASSSPGGETQYF
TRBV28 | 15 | CASSLYRAANYGYTF
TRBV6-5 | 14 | CASSSGGTNTEAFF
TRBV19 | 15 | CASSRSTGGYETQYF
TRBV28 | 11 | CASRAQDTQYF
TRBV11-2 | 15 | CASSHGTSLFYGYTF
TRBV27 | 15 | CASSLRERGHTEQFF
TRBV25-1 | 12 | CASTKGVDGYTF
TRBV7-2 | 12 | CASSRDYQPQHF
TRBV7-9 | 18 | CASSPLAGALQVTDTQYF
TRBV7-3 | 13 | CASGEGYNSPLHF
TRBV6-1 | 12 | CASSEVGETQYF
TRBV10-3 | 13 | CAIREGGNQPQHF
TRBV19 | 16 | CASSRGTGTVNTEAFF
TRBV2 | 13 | CASSFGGGQPQHF
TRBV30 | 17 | CAWSVRTSGSKAGELFF
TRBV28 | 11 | CASRVVSEAFF
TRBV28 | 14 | CASTVNRGGGPQHF
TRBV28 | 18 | CASRQTSLGGGGTDTQYF
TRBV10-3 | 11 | CASRGNTEAFF
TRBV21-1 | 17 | CGRPAYLRGLFQETQYF
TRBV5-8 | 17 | CASSLERGGQGNTEAFF
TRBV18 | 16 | CASSPSGVSNPYEQYF
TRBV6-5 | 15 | CASSPDRSWDYEQYF
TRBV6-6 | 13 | CASNWESGYEQYF
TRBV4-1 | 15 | CASSQGPGTNEKLFF
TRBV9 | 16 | CASSVAGGGSYNEQFF
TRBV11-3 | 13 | CASSRGGRGEQYF
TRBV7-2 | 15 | CASSSRAGNTGELFF
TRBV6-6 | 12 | CASAAGGETQYF
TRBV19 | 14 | CASGGPRENSPLHF
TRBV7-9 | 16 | CASSGRSGGFTDTQYF
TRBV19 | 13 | CASSIQVNTEAFF